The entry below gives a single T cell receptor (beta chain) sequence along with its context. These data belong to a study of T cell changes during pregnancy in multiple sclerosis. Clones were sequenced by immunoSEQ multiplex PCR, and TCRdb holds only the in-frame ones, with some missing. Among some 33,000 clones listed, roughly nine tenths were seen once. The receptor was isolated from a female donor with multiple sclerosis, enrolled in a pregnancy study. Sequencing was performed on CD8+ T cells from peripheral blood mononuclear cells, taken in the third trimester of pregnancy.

Here the CDR3 DNA reads TGTGCCAGCAGCTTCCGGGGGGCGGGAGGGACAAGAGAGACCCAGTACTTC. Its protein is CASSFRGAGGTRETQYF. The gene calls are TRBV5-4 and TRBJ2-5; the match to TRBD2 covers 9 bases. Germline assignment: CDR1 SGHNT and CDR2 YYREEE (reference sequence). The CDR3 runs to 17 residues. Unmatched junction bases numbered 12, after V lost 2 bases and J lost 4 bases.